Listed below are T cell receptor beta chains from one sample, sequenced in a study of tumour-infiltrating T cells in Burkitt lymphoma. Repertoires were generated with immunoSEQ multiplex PCR, while TCRdb's copy carries only in-frame clones and drops some. The sample contains about 5,600 clones, roughly a sixth of which appear only once. Input material: tumor tissue. The receptors originated from a human donor with diffuse large B-cell lymphoma. Both conserved end residues are part of each CDR3. Each record gives: V gene, D gene, J gene, clone size, CDR3 DNA, CDR3 protein. A D gene is named only where the DNA matches it firmly. Expanded clones are given a class, and other clones once, few, many or no size at all.

v_call: TRBV28; d_call: NA; j_call: TRBJ1-2; clone_size: few; cdr3_nt: TGTGCCAGCAGTTTGATGAGGGGGAAGAACTATGGCTACACCTTC; cdr3_aa: CASSLMRGKNYGYTF
v_call: TRBV5-4; d_call: TRBD1; j_call: TRBJ2-2; clone_size: NA; cdr3_nt: TGTGCCAGCAGCCCCGGGGACAGGGGGAACACCGGGGAGCTGTTTTTT; cdr3_aa: CASSPGDRGNTGELFF
v_call: TRBV19; d_call: TRBD1; j_call: TRBJ2-7; clone_size: NA; cdr3_nt: TGTGCCAGTAGTATAGGTCAGGGGGCATCCGAGCAGTACTTC; cdr3_aa: CASSIGQGASEQYF
v_call: TRBV5-1; d_call: NA; j_call: TRBJ1-1; clone_size: NA; cdr3_nt: TGCGCCAGCAGCTTGGGGCAGGGGCGGGGTGCTTTCTTT; cdr3_aa: CASSLGQGRGAFF
v_call: TRBV29-1; d_call: NA; j_call: TRBJ2-6; clone_size: NA; cdr3_nt: TGCAGCGTTGGAGGGACTGGGGCCAACGTCCTGACTTTC; cdr3_aa: CSVGGTGANVLTF
v_call: TRBV6-1; d_call: NA; j_call: TRBJ1-1; clone_size: NA; cdr3_nt: TGTGCCAGCAGTTTATTTGAGACGACTGAAGCTTTCTTT; cdr3_aa: CASSLFETTEAFF
v_call: TRBV28; d_call: NA; j_call: TRBJ2-7; clone_size: NA; cdr3_nt: TGTGCCAGCCTCAGGGAATCACGTAACGAGCAGTACTTC; cdr3_aa: CASLRESRNEQYF
v_call: TRBV15; d_call: NA; j_call: TRBJ2-5; clone_size: few; cdr3_nt: TGTGCCACCAGCAGAGACAGGGGAGGAGAGACCCAGTACTTC; cdr3_aa: CATSRDRGGETQYF
v_call: TRBV7-7; d_call: NA; j_call: TRBJ2-6; clone_size: NA; cdr3_nt: TGTGCCAGCAGCCCAAGCTCTGGGGCCAACGTCCTGACTTTC; cdr3_aa: CASSPSSGANVLTF
v_call: TRBV2; d_call: TRBD1; j_call: TRBJ1-2; clone_size: NA; cdr3_nt: TGTGCCAGCAATACACCGGGACAGCAAAACTATGGCTACACCTTC; cdr3_aa: CASNTPGQQNYGYTF
v_call: TRBV6-6; d_call: NA; j_call: TRBJ2-3; clone_size: NA; cdr3_nt: TGTGCCAGCAGTTACTCCGAGCGGATCGCAGATACGCAGTATTTT; cdr3_aa: CASSYSERIADTQYF
v_call: TRBV28; d_call: NA; j_call: TRBJ2-1; clone_size: NA; cdr3_nt: TGTGCCAGCAGCATCCCCCCCGCGCGCGGCGGGTACTACAATGAGCAGTTCTTC; cdr3_aa: CASSIPPARGGYYNEQFF
v_call: TRBV2; d_call: NA; j_call: TRBJ1-5; clone_size: NA; cdr3_nt: TGTGCCAGCAGTGAACAGGGAGGAAGAAGCAATCAGCCCCAGCATTTT; cdr3_aa: CASSEQGGRSNQPQHF
v_call: TRBV11-3; d_call: NA; j_call: TRBJ2-7; clone_size: NA; cdr3_nt: TGTGCCAGCAGCTTAGGGGGCAAACCCTACGAGCAGTACTTC; cdr3_aa: CASSLGGKPYEQYF
v_call: TRBV4-1; d_call: TRBD1; j_call: TRBJ2-3; clone_size: NA; cdr3_nt: TGCGCCAGCAGCATCGGGACAGCCCGTACGCAGTATTTT; cdr3_aa: CASSIGTARTQYF
v_call: TRBV6-5; d_call: NA; j_call: TRBJ1-4; clone_size: NA; cdr3_nt: TGTGCCAGCAGTTACCAGGGGAATGAAAAACTGTTTTTT; cdr3_aa: CASSYQGNEKLFF
v_call: TRBV28; d_call: TRBD1; j_call: TRBJ2-5; clone_size: NA; cdr3_nt: TGTGCCAGCAGTGGATCGGGACAGGGGGCGGGGGAGACCCAGTACTTC; cdr3_aa: CASSGSGQGAGETQYF
v_call: TRBV4-2; d_call: TRBD1; j_call: TRBJ2-7; clone_size: NA; cdr3_nt: TGTGCCAGCAGCCCCTACAGGGGGATGTACGAGCAGTACTTC; cdr3_aa: CASSPYRGMYEQYF
v_call: TRBV6-6; d_call: NA; j_call: TRBJ1-5; clone_size: NA; cdr3_nt: TGTGCCAGCAGTTACTCGAGAACGTATAGCAATCAGCCCCAGCATTTT; cdr3_aa: CASSYSRTYSNQPQHF
v_call: TRBV6-5; d_call: NA; j_call: TRBJ1-6; clone_size: once; cdr3_nt: TGTGCCAGCCGGAGAGGGCGGAATTCACCCCTCCACTTT; cdr3_aa: CASRRGRNSPLHF
v_call: TRBV30; d_call: NA; j_call: TRBJ2-2; clone_size: few; cdr3_nt: TGTGCCTGGAGTCGAGGGAACACCGGGGAGCTGTTTTTT; cdr3_aa: CAWSRGNTGELFF
v_call: TRBV7-3; d_call: TRBD1; j_call: TRBJ1-1; clone_size: NA; cdr3_nt: TGTGCCAGCAGTCGTACCGGGACAGGACCGCCTCACGGCACTGAAGCTTTCTTT; cdr3_aa: CASSRTGTGPPHGTEAFF
v_call: TRBV29-1; d_call: NA; j_call: TRBJ1-2; clone_size: few; cdr3_nt: TGCAGCGTTGACAGCTATGGCTACACCTTC; cdr3_aa: CSVDSYGYTF
v_call: TRBV27; d_call: TRBD2; j_call: TRBJ2-7; clone_size: few; cdr3_nt: TGTGCCAGCAGTTTTGGACTAGCGGGAGTGTACGAGCAGTACTTC; cdr3_aa: CASSFGLAGVYEQYF
v_call: TRBV6-1; d_call: NA; j_call: TRBJ2-3; clone_size: few; cdr3_nt: TGTGCCAGCAGTGAAGTGGACGGGAAGGATACGCAGTATTTT; cdr3_aa: CASSEVDGKDTQYF
v_call: TRBV6-1; d_call: NA; j_call: TRBJ1-4; clone_size: NA; cdr3_nt: TGTGCCAGCGGGGGGGGGTATGAAAAACTGTTTTTT; cdr3_aa: CASGGGYEKLFF
v_call: TRBV30; d_call: NA; j_call: TRBJ1-2; clone_size: NA; cdr3_nt: TGTGCCTGCCCTCGGGAGGGTGACTATGGCTACACCTTC; cdr3_aa: CACPREGDYGYTF
v_call: TRBV10-2; d_call: NA; j_call: TRBJ1-3; clone_size: NA; cdr3_nt: TGCGCCAGCAGTGTTGGTCCAGGGACAAGCTCTGGAAACACCATATATTTT; cdr3_aa: CASSVGPGTSSGNTIYF
v_call: TRBV28; d_call: TRBD1; j_call: TRBJ1-5; clone_size: NA; cdr3_nt: TGTGCCAGCAGTTTGAGTGCTGGCAGGGGGTTTCAGCCCCAGCATTTT; cdr3_aa: CASSLSAGRGFQPQHF
v_call: TRBV29-1; d_call: TRBD2; j_call: TRBJ2-3; clone_size: few; cdr3_nt: TGCAGCGTTTTAGCGGGAGGACTTTTTAGCACAGATACGCAGTATTTT; cdr3_aa: CSVLAGGLFSTDTQYF
v_call: TRBV5-5; d_call: TRBD1; j_call: TRBJ2-2; clone_size: NA; cdr3_nt: TGTGCCAGCAGCTCGACAGGGTTCAACACCGGGGAGCTGTTTTTT; cdr3_aa: CASSSTGFNTGELFF
v_call: TRBV19; d_call: NA; j_call: TRBJ2-7; clone_size: few; cdr3_nt: TGTGCCAGTAGTCTGGGACTGGGACACTACGAGCAGTACTTC; cdr3_aa: CASSLGLGHYEQYF
v_call: TRBV29-1; d_call: NA; j_call: TRBJ1-1; clone_size: NA; cdr3_nt: TGCAGCGTTGAGAAAGCAATTAACACTGAAGCTTTCTTT; cdr3_aa: CSVEKAINTEAFF
v_call: TRBV7-2; d_call: TRBD2; j_call: TRBJ2-2; clone_size: few; cdr3_nt: TGTGCCAGCAGCTCTAGCGGGAGGACCGGGGAGCTGTTTTTT; cdr3_aa: CASSSSGRTGELFF
v_call: TRBV9; d_call: NA; j_call: TRBJ1-2; clone_size: NA; cdr3_nt: TGTGCCAGCAGCCAGAGCGGGGGCGGAGGCTACACCTTC; cdr3_aa: CASSQSGGGGYTF
v_call: TRBV4-2; d_call: NA; j_call: TRBJ2-5; clone_size: few; cdr3_nt: TGTGCCAGCAGCCAAAATCGAGACACCCAAGAGACCCAGTACTTC; cdr3_aa: CASSQNRDTQETQYF
v_call: TRBV29-1; d_call: NA; j_call: TRBJ2-7; clone_size: few; cdr3_nt: TGCAGCGTTGGTGGCCAGCTCTACGAGCAGTACTTC; cdr3_aa: CSVGGQLYEQYF
v_call: TRBV5-4; d_call: TRBD2; j_call: TRBJ2-1; clone_size: NA; cdr3_nt: TGTGCCAGCAGCTTGGCCCCCGGGACTAGCGGGATTGAGCAGTTCTTC; cdr3_aa: CASSLAPGTSGIEQFF
v_call: TRBV28; d_call: NA; j_call: TRBJ2-7; clone_size: NA; cdr3_nt: TGTGCCAGCAGTACCGGGGACGGCTCCTACGAGCAGTACTTC; cdr3_aa: CASSTGDGSYEQYF
v_call: TRBV9; d_call: NA; j_call: TRBJ1-2; clone_size: NA; cdr3_nt: TGTGCCAGCAGCGTGGGGGACGAACGCTATGGCTACACCTTC; cdr3_aa: CASSVGDERYGYTF
v_call: TRBV4-2; d_call: TRBD2; j_call: TRBJ2-7; clone_size: few; cdr3_nt: TGTGCCAGCAGCCTAGCGGGGCAAGGGGAGCAGTACTTC; cdr3_aa: CASSLAGQGEQYF
v_call: TRBV14; d_call: NA; j_call: TRBJ1-4; clone_size: NA; cdr3_nt: TGTGCCAGCAGCCAAAACAGGGTGAATGAAAAACTGTTTTTT; cdr3_aa: CASSQNRVNEKLFF
v_call: TRBV4-2; d_call: NA; j_call: TRBJ2-7; clone_size: NA; cdr3_nt: TGTGCCAGCAGCCAAGATCGTTACGAGCAGTACTTC; cdr3_aa: CASSQDRYEQYF
v_call: TRBV2; d_call: NA; j_call: TRBJ2-3; clone_size: NA; cdr3_nt: TGTGCCAGCAGTGCTGACTTACCTACTAGCACAGATACGCAGTATTTT; cdr3_aa: CASSADLPTSTDTQYF
v_call: TRBV27; d_call: TRBD1; j_call: TRBJ1-2; clone_size: few; cdr3_nt: TGTGCCAGCGGGGGGCACAACAGGGGGGGTGGCTACACCTTC; cdr3_aa: CASGGHNRGGGYTF
v_call: TRBV7-6; d_call: NA; j_call: TRBJ2-7; clone_size: NA; cdr3_nt: TGTGCCAGCAGCCCCGGGCCGAACTACGAGCAGTACTTC; cdr3_aa: CASSPGPNYEQYF
v_call: TRBV28; d_call: TRBD2; j_call: TRBJ2-1; clone_size: NA; cdr3_nt: TGTGCCAGCAGTGAACTAGCGGGAGGCCAAACACCCTACAATGAGCAGTTCTTC; cdr3_aa: CASSELAGGQTPYNEQFF